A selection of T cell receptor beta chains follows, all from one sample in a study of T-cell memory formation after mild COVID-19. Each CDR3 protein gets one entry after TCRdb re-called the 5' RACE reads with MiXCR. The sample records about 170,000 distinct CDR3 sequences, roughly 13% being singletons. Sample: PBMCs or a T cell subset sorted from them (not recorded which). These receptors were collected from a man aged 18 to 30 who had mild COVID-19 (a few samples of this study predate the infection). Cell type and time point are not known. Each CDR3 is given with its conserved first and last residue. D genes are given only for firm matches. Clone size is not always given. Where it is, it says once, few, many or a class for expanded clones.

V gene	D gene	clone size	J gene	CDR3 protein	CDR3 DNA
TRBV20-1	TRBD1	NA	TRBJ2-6	CSAGTGVHSGANVLTF	TGCAGTGCTGGGACAGGGGTCCACTCTGGGGCCAACGTCCTGACTTTC
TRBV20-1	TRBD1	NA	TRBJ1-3	CSAGQGGSGNTIYF	TGCAGTGCCGGACAGGGAGGATCTGGAAACACCATATATTTT
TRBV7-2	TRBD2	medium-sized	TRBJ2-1	CASRPLSGGGYNEQFF	TGTGCCAGCAGACCCCTCAGCGGGGGCGGCTACAATGAGCAGTTCTTC
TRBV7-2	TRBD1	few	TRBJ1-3	CASSLGGTAGNTIYF	TGTGCCAGCAGCTTAGGAGGGACAGCTGGAAACACCATATATTTT
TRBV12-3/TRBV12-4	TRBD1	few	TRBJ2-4	CASSETGGYIQYF	TGTGCCAGCAGCGAGACAGGGGGCTACATTCAGTACTTC
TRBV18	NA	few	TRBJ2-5	CASSTSAETQYF	TGTGCCAGCTCAACTTCTGCAGAGACCCAGTACTTC
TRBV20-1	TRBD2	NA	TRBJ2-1	CSAGRGEYHNEQFF	TGCAGTGCCGGTCGGGGGGAATACCACAATGAGCAGTTCTTC
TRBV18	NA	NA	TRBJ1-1	CASSAGRVQGNTEAFF	TGTGCCAGCTCAGCAGGACGGGTTCAAGGGAACACTGAAGCTTTCTTT
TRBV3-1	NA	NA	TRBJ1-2	CASSPRGALYGYTF	TGTGCCAGCAGCCCAAGGGGGGCTCTCTATGGCTACACCTTC
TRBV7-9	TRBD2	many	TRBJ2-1	CASSSTPGLAGYYNEQFF	TGTGCCAGCAGCTCAACTCCCGGACTAGCGGGTTATTACAATGAGCAGTTCTTC
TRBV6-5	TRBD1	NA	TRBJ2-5	CASRDRVGRETQYF	TGTGCCAGCAGAGACAGGGTAGGCCGAGAGACCCAGTACTTC
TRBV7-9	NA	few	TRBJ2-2	CASSLARKGGWTGELFF	TGTGCCAGCAGCTTAGCCCGAAAAGGAGGATGGACCGGGGAGCTGTTTTTT
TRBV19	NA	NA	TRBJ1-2	CASSIGRGRRGYGYTF	TGTGCCAGTAGTATCGGTCGCGGCCGGCGGGGCTATGGCTACACCTTC
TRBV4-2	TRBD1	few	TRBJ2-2	CASSRDRANTGELFF	TGTGCCAGCAGCCGGGACAGGGCAAACACCGGGGAGCTGTTTTTT
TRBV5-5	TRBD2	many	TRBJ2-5	CASSPGGIEETQYF	TGTGCCAGCAGCCCGGGGGGAATAGAAGAGACCCAGTACTTC
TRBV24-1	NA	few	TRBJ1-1	CATSEMGGTEAFF	TGTGCCACCAGTGAAATGGGGGGCACTGAAGCTTTCTTT
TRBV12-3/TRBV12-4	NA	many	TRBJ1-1	CASTLLRETEAFF	TGTGCCAGCACGCTCCTCCGGGAGACTGAAGCTTTCTTT
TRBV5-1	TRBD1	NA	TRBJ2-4	CASSDHLKGAQENIQYF	TGCGCCAGCAGCGACCACCTAAAGGGGGCGCAGGAAAACATTCAGTACTTC
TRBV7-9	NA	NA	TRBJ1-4	CASSFQTTNEKLFF	TGTGCCAGCAGCTTCCAGACAACTAATGAAAAACTGTTTTTT
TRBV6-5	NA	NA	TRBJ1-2	CASSMGGQYGYTF	TGTGCCAGCAGTATGGGGGGTCAATATGGCTACACCTTC
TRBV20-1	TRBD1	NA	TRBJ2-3	CSARGQGTQYF	TGCAGTGCTAGAGGACAGGGGACGCAGTATTTT
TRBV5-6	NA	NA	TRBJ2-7	CASSRYTGTRGYEQYF	TGTGCCAGCAGCCGGTACACCGGGACACGGGGGTACGAGCAGTACTTC
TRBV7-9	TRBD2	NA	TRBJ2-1	CASSLGGTSGPGEQFF	TGTGCCAGCAGCTTAGGCGGGACTAGCGGTCCTGGGGAGCAGTTCTTC
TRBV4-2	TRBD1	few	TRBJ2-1	CASSQESIRTGGNEQFF	TGTGCCAGCAGCCAAGAAAGTATTAGAACAGGGGGCAATGAGCAGTTCTTC
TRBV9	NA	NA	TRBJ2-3	CASSVASSTDTQYF	TGTGCCAGCAGCGTGGCGTCTAGCACAGATACGCAGTATTTT
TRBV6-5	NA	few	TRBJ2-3	CASRGEITDTQYF	TGTGCCAGCAGAGGGGAGATCACAGATACGCAGTATTTT
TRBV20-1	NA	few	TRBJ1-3	CSARDGTSAGNTIYF	TGCAGTGCTAGAGATGGTACGTCAGCTGGAAACACCATATATTTT
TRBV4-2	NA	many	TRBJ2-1	CASSPFASRDNEQFF	TGTGCCAGCAGCCCCTTTGCTAGCCGGGACAATGAGCAGTTCTTC
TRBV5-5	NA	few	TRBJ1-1	CASSLKGYGEAFF	TGTGCCAGCAGCTTGAAAGGGTATGGTGAAGCTTTCTTT
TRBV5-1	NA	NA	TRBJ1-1	CASSPIPQGNTEAFF	TGCGCCAGCAGCCCGATCCCTCAGGGGAACACTGAAGCTTTCTTT
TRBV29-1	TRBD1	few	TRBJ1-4	CSVEGTGTNEKLFF	TGCAGCGTCGAAGGGACAGGGACTAATGAAAAACTGTTTTTT
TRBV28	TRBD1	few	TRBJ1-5	CASTLNRGRDQPQHF	TGTGCCAGCACCTTGAACAGGGGGCGCGATCAGCCCCAGCATTTT
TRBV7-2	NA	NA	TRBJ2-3	CASSLSGADTQYF	TGTGCCAGCAGCTTATCGGGCGCAGATACGCAGTATTTT
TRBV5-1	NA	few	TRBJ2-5	CASSLVGSSGQETQYF	TGCGCCAGCAGCTTGGTTGGCTCCTCGGGGCAAGAGACCCAGTACTTC
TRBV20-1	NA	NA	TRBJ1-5	CSASPQGTVQPQHF	TGCAGTGCTAGTCCTCAGGGCACGGTTCAGCCCCAGCATTTT
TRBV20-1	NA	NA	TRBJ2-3	CSARGWAGHTDTQYF	TGCAGTGCTAGAGGTTGGGCGGGGCACACAGATACGCAGTATTTT
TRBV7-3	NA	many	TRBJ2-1	CASSPRNPVLYNEQFF	TGTGCCAGCAGCCCGAGAAACCCTGTTCTCTACAATGAGCAGTTCTTC
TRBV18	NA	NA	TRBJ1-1	CASSPSQGSNTEAFF	TGTGCCAGCTCACCGTCTCAGGGGAGCAACACTGAAGCTTTCTTT
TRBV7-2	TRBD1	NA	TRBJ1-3	CASSYTTGGSGNTIYF	TGTGCCAGCAGCTATACGACAGGGGGCTCTGGAAACACCATATATTTT
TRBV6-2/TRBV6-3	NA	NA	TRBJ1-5	CASRVDLRGQPQHF	TGTGCCAGCAGGGTCGATCTCCGGGGTCAGCCCCAGCATTTT
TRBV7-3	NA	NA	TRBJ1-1	CASSLNGGNTEAFF	TGTGCCAGCAGCTTAAACGGGGGGAACACTGAAGCTTTCTTT
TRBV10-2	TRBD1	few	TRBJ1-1	CASAPTGTGEAFF	TGCGCCAGCGCCCCTACCGGGACAGGGGAAGCTTTCTTT
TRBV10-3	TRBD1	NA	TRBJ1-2	CAISERGLQTNGYTF	TGTGCCATCAGTGAAAGGGGGCTACAAACTAATGGCTACACCTTC
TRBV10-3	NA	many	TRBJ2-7	CAIRDKAGEQYF	TGTGCCATCAGAGACAAGGCGGGGGAGCAGTACTTC
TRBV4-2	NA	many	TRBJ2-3	CASSQEPGPTSTDTQYF	TGTGCCAGCAGCCAGGAACCGGGACCAACTAGCACAGATACGCAGTATTTT
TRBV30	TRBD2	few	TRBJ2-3	CAWSLAGGISDTQYF	TGTGCCTGGAGTCTAGCCGGGGGGATTTCAGATACGCAGTATTTT
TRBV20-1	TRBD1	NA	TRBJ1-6	CSAGTGNSPLHF	TGCAGTGCTGGGACAGGGAATTCACCCCTCCACTTT
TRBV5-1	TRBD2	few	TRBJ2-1	CASSLGTSGNEQFF	TGCGCCAGCAGCTTAGGGACTAGCGGCAATGAGCAGTTCTTC
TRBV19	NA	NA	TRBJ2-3	CASSPAGSTQYF	TGTGCCAGTAGTCCCGCAGGTTCGACGCAGTATTTT
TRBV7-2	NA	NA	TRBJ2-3	CASSLEWHGRDTQYF	TGTGCCAGCAGCTTAGAGTGGCACGGGCGAGATACGCAGTATTTT
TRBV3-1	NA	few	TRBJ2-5	CASSRDNLGTQYF	TGTGCCAGCAGCCGGGACAACCTCGGGACCCAGTACTTC
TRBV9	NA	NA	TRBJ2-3	CASSVVGGRTDTQYF	TGTGCCAGCAGCGTAGTCGGGGGACGCACAGATACGCAGTATTTT
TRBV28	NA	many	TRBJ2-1	CASLRQVSNEQFF	TGTGCCAGCCTCAGACAGGTTTCCAATGAGCAGTTCTTC